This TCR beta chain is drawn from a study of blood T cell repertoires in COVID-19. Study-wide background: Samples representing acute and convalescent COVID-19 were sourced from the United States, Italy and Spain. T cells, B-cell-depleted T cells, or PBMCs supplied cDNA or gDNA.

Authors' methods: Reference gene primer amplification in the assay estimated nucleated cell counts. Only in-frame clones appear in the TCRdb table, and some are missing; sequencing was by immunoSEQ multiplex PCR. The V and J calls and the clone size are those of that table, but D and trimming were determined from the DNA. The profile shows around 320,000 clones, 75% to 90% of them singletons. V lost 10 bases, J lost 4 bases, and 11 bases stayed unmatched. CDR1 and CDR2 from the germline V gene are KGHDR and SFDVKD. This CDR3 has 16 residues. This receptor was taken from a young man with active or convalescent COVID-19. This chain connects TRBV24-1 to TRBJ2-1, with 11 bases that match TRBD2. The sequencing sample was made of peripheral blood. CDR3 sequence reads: CATSSGRTWDYNEQFF. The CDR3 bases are TGTGCCACATCTAGCGGGAGGACATGGGATTACAATGAGCAGTTCTTC.